The sequence of this T cell receptor (beta chain) was determined in a study of T cell changes during pregnancy in multiple sclerosis. V was cut by 4 bases and J by 6 bases, with 15 bases left in between. CDR3 length: 15 residues. The germline gives CDR1 MNHEY, CDR2 SVGAGI. Repertoires were generated with immunoSEQ multiplex PCR, while TCRdb's copy carries only in-frame clones and drops some. The sample includes approximately 54,000 clones, about 91% of them seen just once. The sequence was collected from a female donor in good health, enrolled as a control in a pregnancy study. The rearrangement joins TRBV6-5 to TRBJ2-2; possibly TRBD1 for D (6 bases). The sample consisted of peripheral blood, taken after pregnancy. As DNA, the CDR3 is TGTGCCAGCAGTTTGAATCCCACAGGGCCCGGGGAGCTGTTTTTT. Encoded protein: CASSLNPTGPGELFF.